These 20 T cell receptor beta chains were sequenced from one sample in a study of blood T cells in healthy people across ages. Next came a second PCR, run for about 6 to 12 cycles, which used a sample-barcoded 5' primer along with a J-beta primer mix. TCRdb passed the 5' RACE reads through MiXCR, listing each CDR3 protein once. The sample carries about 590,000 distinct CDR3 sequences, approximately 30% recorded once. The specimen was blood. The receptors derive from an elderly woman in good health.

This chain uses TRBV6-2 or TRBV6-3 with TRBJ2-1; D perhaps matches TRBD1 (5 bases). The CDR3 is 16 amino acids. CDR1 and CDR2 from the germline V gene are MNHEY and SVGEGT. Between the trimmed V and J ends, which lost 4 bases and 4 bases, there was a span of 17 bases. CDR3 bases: TGTGCCAGCAGTTCCGACAGCTTCTCCTATTACAATGAGCAGTTCTTC. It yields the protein CASSSDSFSYYNEQFF.

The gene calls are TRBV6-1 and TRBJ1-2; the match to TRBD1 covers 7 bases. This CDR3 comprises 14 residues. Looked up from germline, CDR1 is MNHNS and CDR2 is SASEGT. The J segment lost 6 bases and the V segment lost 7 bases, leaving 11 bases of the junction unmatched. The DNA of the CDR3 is TGTGCCAGCACCCCGGGGACAGAAGTCGATGGCTACACCTTC. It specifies CASTPGTEVDGYTF.

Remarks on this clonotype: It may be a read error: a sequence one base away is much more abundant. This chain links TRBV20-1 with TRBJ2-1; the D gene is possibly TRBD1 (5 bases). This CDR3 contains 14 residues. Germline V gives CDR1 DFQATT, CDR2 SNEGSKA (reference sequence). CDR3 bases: TGCAGTGCCCCAGGGTTCAGCTCCTACAATGAGCGGTTCTTC. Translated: CSAPGFSSYNERFF.

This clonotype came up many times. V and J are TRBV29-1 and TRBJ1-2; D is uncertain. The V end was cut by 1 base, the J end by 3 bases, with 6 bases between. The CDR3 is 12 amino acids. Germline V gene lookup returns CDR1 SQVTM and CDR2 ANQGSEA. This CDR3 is CSVEGSYYGYTF. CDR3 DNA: TGCAGCGTTGAAGGCAGTTACTATGGCTACACCTTC.

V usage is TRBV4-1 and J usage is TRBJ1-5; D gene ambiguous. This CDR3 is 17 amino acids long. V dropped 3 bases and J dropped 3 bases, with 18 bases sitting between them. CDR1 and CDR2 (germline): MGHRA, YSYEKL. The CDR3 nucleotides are TGCGCCAGCAGCCACCCGGGGTCGATATGGAACAATCAGCCCCAGCATTTT. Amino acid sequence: CASSHPGSIWNNQPQHF.

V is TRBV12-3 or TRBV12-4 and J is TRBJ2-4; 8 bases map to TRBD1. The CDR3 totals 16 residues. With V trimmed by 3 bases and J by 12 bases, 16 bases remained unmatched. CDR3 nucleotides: TGTGCCAGCAGTTTGGTCGGACAGGGCGGATCCTACGATCAGTACTTC. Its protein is CASSLVGQGGSYDQYF.

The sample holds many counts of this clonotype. The CDR3 protein is CAISLSDSSTDTQYF. For the CDR3, the DNA is TGTGCCATCAGCTTGTCGGACTCTAGCACAGATACGCAGTATTTT. The chain has TRBV10-3 and TRBJ2-3; TRBD2 might be the D (5 bases). V dropped 6 bases and J dropped 0 bases, with 13 bases sitting between them. The germline CDR1 and CDR2 sequences are ENHRY and SYGVKD. The CDR3 spans 15 residues.

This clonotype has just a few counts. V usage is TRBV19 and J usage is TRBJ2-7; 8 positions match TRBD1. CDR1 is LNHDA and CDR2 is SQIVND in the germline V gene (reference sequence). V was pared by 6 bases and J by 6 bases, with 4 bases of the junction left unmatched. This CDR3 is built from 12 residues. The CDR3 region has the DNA TGTGCCAGTAGGCACGACAGGGGCGAGCAGTACTTC. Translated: CASRHDRGEQYF.

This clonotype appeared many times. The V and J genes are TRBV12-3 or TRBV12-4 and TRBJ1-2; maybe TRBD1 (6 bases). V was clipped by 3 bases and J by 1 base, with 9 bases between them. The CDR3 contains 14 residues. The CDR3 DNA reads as TGTGCCAGCAGTTTGGACAGTGTTAACTATGGCTACACCTTC. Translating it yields CASSLDSVNYGYTF.

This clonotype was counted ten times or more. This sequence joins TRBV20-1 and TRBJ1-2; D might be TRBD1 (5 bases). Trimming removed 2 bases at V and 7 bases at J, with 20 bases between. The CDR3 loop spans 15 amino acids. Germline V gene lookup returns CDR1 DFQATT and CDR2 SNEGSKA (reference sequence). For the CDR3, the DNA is TGCAGTGCTAGACCCGGGACCGATAACTATGGTGGCTACACCTTC. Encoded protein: CSARPGTDNYGGYTF.

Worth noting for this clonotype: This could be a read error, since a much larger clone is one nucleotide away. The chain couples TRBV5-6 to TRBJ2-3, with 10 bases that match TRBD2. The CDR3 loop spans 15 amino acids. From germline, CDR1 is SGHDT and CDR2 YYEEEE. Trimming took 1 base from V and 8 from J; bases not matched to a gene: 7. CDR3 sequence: CASSLTSGEQGTQYF. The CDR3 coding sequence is TGTGCCAGCAGCTTGACTAGCGGGGAACAAGGTACGCAGTATTTT.

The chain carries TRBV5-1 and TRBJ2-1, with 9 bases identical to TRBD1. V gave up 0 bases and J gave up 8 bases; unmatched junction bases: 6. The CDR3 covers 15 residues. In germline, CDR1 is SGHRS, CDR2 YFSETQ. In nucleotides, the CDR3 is TGCGCCAGCAGCTTGGGAGGGACAGGGACCCATGAGCAGTTCTTC. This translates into CASSLGGTGTHEQFF. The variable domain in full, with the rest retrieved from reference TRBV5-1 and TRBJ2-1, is KAGVTQTPRYLIKTRGQQVTLSCSPISGHRSVSWYQQTPGQGLQFLFEYFSETQRNKGNFPGRFSGRQFSNSRSEMNVSTLELGDSALYLCASSLGGTGTHEQFFGPGTRLTVL.

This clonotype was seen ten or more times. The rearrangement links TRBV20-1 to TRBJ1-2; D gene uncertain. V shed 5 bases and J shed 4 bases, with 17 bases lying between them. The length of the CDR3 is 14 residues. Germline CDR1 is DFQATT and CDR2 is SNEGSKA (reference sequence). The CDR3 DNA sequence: TGCAGTGCTCTTGCAGTGCAAAGCCCCTATGGCTACACCTTC. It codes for CSALAVQSPYGYTF.

CDR3 amino acids: CASSSGQLNRPQHF. The CDR3 DNA reads TGTGCCAGCAGCTCCGGACAGCTAAATCGGCCCCAGCATTTT. J is TRBJ1-5 and V is TRBV21-1; the tabulated D call, TRBD1, remains unverified against the DNA. TRBV21-1 is described as a pseudogene. CDR3 size: 14 residues.

The CDR3 sequence is CASSLRGLRVLGDEQFF. CDR3 sequence (DNA): TGTGCCAGCAGCTTAAGAGGCCTCCGGGTCTTAGGCGATGAGCAGTTCTTC. The J gene is TRBJ2-1, the V gene TRBV7-2; D gene ambiguous. The germline V gene has CDR1 SGHTA and CDR2 FQGNSA. There are 17 residues in the CDR3. The V and J ends lost 2 bases and 8 bases respectively, with 22 bases between them.

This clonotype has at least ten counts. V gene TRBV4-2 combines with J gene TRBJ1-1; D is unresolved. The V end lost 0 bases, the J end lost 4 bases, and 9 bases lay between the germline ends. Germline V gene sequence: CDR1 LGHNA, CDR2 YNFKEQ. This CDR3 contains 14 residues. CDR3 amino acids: CASSQDQRSTEAFF. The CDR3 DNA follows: TGTGCCAGCAGCCAAGATCAACGGAGCACTGAAGCTTTCTTT.

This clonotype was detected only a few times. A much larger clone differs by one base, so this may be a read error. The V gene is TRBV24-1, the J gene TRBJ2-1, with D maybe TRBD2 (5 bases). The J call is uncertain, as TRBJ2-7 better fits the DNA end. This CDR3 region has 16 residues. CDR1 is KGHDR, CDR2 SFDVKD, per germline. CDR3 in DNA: TGTGCCACCAGTGATCGGGGTTCGGGCTCCTACAATGAGCAGTACTTC. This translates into CATSDRGSGSYNEQYF.

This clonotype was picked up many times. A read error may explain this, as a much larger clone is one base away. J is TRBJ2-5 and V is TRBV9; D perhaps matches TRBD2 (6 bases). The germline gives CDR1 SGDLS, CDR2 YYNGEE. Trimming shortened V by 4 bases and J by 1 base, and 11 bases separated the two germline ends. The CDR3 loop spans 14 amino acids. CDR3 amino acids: CASSCRGTQETQYF. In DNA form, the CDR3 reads TGTGCCAGCAGCTGCCGGGGGACCCAAGAGACCCAGTACTTC.

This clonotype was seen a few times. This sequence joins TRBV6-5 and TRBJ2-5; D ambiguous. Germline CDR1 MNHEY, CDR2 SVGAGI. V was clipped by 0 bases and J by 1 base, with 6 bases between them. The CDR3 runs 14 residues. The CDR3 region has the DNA TGTGCCAGCAGTTACTCGCGAGGCCAAGAGACCCAGTACTTC. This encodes CASSYSRGQETQYF.

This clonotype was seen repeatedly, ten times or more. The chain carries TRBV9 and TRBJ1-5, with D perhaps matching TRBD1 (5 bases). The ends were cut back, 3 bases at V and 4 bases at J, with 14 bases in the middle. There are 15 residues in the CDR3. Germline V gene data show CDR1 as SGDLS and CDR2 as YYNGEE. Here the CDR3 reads CASSADSDLNQPQHF. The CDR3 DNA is TGTGCCAGCAGCGCCGACAGTGACTTAAATCAGCCCCAGCATTTT.